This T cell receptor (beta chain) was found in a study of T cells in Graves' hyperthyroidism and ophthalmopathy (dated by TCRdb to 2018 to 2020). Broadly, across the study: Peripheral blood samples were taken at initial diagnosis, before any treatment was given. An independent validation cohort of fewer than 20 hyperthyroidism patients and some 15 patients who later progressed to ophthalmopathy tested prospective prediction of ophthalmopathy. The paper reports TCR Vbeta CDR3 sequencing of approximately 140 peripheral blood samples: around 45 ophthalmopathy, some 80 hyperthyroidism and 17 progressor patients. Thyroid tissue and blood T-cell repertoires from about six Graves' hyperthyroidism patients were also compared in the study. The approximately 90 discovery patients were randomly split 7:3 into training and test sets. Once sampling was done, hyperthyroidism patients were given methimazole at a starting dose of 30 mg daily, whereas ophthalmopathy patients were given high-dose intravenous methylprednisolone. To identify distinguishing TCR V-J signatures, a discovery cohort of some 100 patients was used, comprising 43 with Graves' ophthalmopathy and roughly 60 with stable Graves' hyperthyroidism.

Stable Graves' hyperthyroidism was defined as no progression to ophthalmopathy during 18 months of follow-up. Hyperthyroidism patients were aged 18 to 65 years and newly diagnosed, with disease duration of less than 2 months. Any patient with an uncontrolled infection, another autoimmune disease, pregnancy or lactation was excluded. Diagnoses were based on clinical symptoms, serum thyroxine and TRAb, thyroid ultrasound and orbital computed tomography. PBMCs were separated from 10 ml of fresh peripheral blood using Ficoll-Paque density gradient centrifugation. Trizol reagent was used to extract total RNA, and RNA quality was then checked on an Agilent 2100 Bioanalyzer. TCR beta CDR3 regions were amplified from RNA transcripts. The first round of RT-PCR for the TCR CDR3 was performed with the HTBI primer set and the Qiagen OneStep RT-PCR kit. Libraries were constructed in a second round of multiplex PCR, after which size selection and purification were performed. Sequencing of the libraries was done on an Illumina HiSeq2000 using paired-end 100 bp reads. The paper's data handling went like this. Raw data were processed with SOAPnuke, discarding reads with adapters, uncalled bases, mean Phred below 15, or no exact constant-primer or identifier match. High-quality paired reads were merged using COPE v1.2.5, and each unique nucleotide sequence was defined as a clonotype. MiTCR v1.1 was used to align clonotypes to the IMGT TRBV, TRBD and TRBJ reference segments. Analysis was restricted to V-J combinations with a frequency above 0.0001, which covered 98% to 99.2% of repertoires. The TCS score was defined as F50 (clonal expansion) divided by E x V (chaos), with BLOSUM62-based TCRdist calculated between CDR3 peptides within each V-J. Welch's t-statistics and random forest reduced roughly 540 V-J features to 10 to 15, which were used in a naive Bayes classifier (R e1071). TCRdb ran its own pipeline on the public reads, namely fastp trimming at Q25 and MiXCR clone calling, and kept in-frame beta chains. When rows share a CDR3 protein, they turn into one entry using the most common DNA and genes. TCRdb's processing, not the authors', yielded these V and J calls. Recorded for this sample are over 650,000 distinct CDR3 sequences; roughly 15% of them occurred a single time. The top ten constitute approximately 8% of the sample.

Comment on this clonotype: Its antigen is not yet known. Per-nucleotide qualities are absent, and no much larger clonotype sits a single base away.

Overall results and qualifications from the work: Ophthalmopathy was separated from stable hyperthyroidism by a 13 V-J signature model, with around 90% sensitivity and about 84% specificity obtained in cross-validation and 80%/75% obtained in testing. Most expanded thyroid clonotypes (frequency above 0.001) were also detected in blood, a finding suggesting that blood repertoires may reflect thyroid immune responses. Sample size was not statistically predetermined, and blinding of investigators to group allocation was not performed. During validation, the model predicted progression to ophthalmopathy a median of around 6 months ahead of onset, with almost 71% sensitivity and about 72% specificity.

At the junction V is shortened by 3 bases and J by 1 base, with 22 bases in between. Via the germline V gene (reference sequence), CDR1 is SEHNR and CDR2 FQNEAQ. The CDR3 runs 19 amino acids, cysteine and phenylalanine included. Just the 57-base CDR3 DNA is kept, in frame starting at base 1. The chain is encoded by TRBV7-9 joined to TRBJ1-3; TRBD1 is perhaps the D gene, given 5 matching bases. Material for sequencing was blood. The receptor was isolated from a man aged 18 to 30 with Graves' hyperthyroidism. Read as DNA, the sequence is TGTGCCAGCAGCTTGACCCTTGACTCCGAGGGGATGTCTGGAAACACCATATATTTT. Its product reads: CASSLTLDSEGMSGNTIYF. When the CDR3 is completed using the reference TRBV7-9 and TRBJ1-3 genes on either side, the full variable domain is DTGVSQNPRHKITKRGQNVTFRCDPISEHNRLYWYRQTLGQGPEFLTYFQNEAQLEKSRLLSDRFSAERPKGSFSTLEIQRTEQGDSAMYLCASSLTLDSEGMSGNTIYFGEGSWLTVV.